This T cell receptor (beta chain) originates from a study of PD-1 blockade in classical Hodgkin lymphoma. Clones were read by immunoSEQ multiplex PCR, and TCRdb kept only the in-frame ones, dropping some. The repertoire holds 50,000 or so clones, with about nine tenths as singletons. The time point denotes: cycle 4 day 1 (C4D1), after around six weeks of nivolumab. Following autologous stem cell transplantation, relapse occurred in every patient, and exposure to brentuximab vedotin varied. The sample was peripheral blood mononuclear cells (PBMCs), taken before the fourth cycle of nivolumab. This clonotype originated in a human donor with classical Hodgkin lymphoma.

CDR3 region: CATSRDLGPEGYTF. For the CDR3, the DNA is TGTGCCACCAGCAGAGACTTGGGGCCAGAAGGCTACACCTTC. The chain is built from TRBV15 and TRBJ1-2; D might be TRBD1 (5 bases). CDR1 and CDR2 from the germline V gene are LNHNV and YYDKDF (reference sequence). The CDR3 is 14 residues long. Trimming left V 0 bases short and J 8 bases short, with 13 bases between.